Below, 3 T cell receptor beta chains from the same sample are listed, as sequenced in a study of human T cells and chemical hapten exposure. TCRdb called the RACE reads again in MiXCR, with one record for every CDR3 protein. The data show over 50,000 distinct CDR3 sequences, 9.5% to 10% seen once. Time point denoted: pre-sensitization, week 0. Noted treatment: therapeutic diphenylcyclopropenone sensitization with weekly scalp DPC. It was unfractionated whole blood from which total RNA was extracted. This specimen consisted of whole blood, obtained in connection with sensitization to the hapten diphenylcyclopropenone (DPC). Source of these receptors: a woman younger than 45 with alopecia areata. Some clones in this sample may be carry-over from other donors' samples.

V is TRBV7-8 and J is TRBJ1-5; D gene uncertain. This CDR3 is built from 17 residues. Trimming removed 4 bases from V and 0 bases from J, with 16 bases in between. Germline V gene lookup returns CDR1 SGHVS and CDR2 FQNEAQ. CDR3 nucleotide sequence: TGTGCCAGCAGCTCACAGTCGCGGAAAGATAGCAATCAGCCCCAGCATTTT. Residues: CASSSQSRKDSNQPQHF.

This clonotype has ten or more counts. This chain connects TRBV6-5 to TRBJ1-1; D gene unclear. Trimming took off 2 bases at V and 0 bases at J, with 10 bases between the two ends. This CDR3 comprises 15 residues. Germline CDR1 MNHEY, CDR2 SVGAGI. The CDR3: CASSYVFGLNTEAFF. In nucleotides, the CDR3 is TGTGCCAGCAGTTACGTCTTTGGCCTGAACACTGAAGCTTTCTTT.

The table lists this clonotype with many counts. The chain links TRBV15 to TRBJ2-7; D is undetermined. Trimming removed 4 bases at V and 7 bases at J, with 17 bases between. The length of the CDR3 is 14 residues. Germline values: CDR1 LNHNV, CDR2 YYDKDF (reference sequence). The CDR3 here is CATSTSSGIGEQYF. The DNA of the CDR3 is TGTGCCACCAGCACCTCCTCAGGTATCGGGGAGCAGTACTTC.